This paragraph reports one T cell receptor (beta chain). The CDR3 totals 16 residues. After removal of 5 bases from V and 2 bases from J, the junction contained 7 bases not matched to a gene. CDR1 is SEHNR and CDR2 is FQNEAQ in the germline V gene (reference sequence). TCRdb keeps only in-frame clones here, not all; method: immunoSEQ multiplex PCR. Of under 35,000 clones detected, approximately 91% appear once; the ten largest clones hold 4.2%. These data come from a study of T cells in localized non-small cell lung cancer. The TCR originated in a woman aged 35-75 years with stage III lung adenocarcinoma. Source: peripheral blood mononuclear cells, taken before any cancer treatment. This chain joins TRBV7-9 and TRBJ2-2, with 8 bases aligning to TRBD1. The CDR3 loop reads CASSPSGTGNTGELFF. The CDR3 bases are TGTGCCAGCAGCCCTTCCGGGACAGGAAACACCGGGGAGCTGTTTTTT. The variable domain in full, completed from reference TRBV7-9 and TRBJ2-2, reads DTGVSQNPRHKITKRGQNVTFRCDPISEHNRLYWYRQTLGQGPEFLTYFQNEAQLEKSRLLSDRFSAERPKGSFSTLEIQRTEQGDSAMYLCASSPSGTGNTGELFFGEGSRLTVL.